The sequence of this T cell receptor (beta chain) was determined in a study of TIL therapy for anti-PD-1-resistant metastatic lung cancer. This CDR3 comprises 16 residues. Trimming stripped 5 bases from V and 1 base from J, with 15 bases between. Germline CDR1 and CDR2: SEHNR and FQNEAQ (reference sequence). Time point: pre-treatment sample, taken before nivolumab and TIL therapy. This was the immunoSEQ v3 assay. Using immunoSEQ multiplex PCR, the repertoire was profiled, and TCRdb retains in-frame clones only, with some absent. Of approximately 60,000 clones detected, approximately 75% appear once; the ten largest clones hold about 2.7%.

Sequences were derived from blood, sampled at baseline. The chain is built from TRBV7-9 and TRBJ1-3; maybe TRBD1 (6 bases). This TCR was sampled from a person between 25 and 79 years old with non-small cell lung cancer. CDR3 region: CASSPQGTESGNTIYF. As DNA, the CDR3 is TGTGCCAGCAGCCCGCAGGGGACGGAGTCTGGAAACACCATATATTTT.